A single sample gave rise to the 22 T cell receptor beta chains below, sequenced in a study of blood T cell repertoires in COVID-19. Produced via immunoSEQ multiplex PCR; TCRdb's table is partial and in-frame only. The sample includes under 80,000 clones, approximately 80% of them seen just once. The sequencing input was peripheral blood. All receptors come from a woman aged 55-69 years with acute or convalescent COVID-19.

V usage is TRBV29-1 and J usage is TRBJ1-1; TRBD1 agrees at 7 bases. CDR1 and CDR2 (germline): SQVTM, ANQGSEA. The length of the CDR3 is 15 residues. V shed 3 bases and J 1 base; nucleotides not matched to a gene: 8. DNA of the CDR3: TGCAGCGTTGATCCGACAGGGTCTCGGAACACTGAAGCTTTCTTT. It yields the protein CSVDPTGSRNTEAFF.

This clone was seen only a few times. The CDR3 protein is CASTPSPGESGANVLTF. CDR3 bases: TGCGCCAGCACCCCCTCACCAGGGGAATCTGGGGCCAACGTCCTGACTTTC. The genes are TRBV5-1 and TRBJ2-6; D might be TRBD1 (6 bases). Germline CDR1 SGHRS, CDR2 YFSETQ. The CDR3 is 17 residues long. V lost 6 bases and J lost 1, with 17 bases in between.

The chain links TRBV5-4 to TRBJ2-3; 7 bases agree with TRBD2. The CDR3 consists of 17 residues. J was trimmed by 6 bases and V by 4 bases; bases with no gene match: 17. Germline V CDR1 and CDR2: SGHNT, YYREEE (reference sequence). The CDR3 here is CASSRMAVTLGGDTQYF. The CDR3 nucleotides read TGTGCCAGCAGCCGTATGGCGGTTACTCTCGGGGGGGATACGCAGTATTTT.

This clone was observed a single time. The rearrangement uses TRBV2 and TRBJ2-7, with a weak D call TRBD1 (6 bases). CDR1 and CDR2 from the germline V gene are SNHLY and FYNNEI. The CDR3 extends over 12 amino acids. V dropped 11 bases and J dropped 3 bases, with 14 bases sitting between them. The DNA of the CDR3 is TGTGCCGGGGGACAATACAGCTACGAGCAGTACTTC. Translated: CAGGQYSYEQYF.

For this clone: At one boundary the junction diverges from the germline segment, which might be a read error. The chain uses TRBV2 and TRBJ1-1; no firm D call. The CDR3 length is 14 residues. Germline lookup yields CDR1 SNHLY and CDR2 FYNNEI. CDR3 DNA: TGTGCCAGCATTGAACGGGAAAGTAGGACTGAAGCTTTCTTT. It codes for CASIERESRTEAFF. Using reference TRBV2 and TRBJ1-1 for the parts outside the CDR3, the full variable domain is EPEVTQTPSHQVTQMGQEVILRCVPISNHLYFYWYRQILGQKVEFLVSFYNNEISEKSEIFDDQFSVERPDGSNFTLKIRSTKLEDSAMYFCASIERESRTEAFFGQGTRLTVV.

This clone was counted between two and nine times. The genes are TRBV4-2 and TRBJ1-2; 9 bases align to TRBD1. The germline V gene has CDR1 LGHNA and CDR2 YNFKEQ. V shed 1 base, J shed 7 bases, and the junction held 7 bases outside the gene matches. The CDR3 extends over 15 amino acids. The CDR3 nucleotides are TGTGCCAGCAGCCAAGTTCCCGGGACAGGGACTGGCTACACCTTC. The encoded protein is CASSQVPGTGTGYTF.

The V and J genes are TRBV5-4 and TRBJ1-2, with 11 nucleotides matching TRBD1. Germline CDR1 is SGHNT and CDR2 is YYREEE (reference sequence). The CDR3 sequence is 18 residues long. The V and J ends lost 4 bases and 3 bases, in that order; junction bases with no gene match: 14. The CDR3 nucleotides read TGTGCCAGCAGCGGACCTACGGGACAGGGGGATATCGACTATGGCTACACCTTC. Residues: CASSGPTGQGDIDYGYTF.

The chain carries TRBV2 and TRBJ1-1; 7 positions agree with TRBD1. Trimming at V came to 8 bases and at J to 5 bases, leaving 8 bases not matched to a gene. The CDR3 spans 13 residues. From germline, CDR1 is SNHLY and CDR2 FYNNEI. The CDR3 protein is CASYRTGPTEAFF. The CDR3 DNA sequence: TGTGCCAGCTACCGGACAGGACCAACTGAAGCTTTCTTT.

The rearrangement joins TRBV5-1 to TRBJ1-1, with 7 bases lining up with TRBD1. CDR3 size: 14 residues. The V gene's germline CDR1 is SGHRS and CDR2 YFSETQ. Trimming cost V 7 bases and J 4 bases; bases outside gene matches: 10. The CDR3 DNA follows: TGCGCCAGCGCTATAGACAGGGCATTCACTGAAGCTTTCTTT. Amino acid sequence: CASAIDRAFTEAFF.

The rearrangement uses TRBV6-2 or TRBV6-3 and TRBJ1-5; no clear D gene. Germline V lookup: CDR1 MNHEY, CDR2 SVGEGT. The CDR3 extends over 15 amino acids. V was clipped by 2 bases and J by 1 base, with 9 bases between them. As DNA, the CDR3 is TGTGCCAGCAGTTACCTCGGAGGCAGCAATCAGCCCCAGCATTTT. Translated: CASSYLGGSNQPQHF.

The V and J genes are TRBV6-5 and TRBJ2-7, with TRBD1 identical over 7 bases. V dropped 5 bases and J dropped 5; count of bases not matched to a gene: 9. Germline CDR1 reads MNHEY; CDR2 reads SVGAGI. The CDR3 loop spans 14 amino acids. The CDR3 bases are TGTGCCAGCAGTACTCCGACAGGGAGAAACGAGCAGTACTTC. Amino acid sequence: CASSTPTGRNEQYF.

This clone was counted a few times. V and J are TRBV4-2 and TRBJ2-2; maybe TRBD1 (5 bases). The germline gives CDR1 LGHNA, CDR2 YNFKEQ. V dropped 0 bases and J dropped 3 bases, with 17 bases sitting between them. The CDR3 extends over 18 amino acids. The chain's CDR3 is CASSQEKAGNLYTGELFF. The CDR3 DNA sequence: TGTGCCAGCAGCCAAGAGAAAGCAGGGAATTTATACACCGGGGAGCTGTTTTTT.

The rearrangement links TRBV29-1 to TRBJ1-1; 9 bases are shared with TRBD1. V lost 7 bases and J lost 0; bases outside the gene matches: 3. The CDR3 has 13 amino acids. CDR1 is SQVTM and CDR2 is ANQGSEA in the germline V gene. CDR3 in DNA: TGCAGCGCTGGGACAGGGTTGAACACTGAAGCTTTCTTT. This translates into CSAGTGLNTEAFF.

The CDR3, as DNA: TGTGCCAGACGAAATTTACCGGGACTAAATACAGATACGCAGTATTTT. It encodes CARRNLPGLNTDTQYF. The chain is built from TRBV6-4 and TRBJ2-3, with 7 nucleotides matching TRBD2. The CDR3 has 16 residues. In germline, CDR1 is MRHNA, CDR2 SNTAGT. Unmatched junction bases numbered 15, after V lost 9 bases and J lost 3 bases.

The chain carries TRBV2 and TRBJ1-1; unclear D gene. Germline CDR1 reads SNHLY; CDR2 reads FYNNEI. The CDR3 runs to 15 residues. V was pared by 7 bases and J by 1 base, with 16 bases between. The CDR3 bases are TGTGCCAGCATCCCCGACGTCTCGGGGAACACTGAAGCTTTCTTT. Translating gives CASIPDVSGNTEAFF.

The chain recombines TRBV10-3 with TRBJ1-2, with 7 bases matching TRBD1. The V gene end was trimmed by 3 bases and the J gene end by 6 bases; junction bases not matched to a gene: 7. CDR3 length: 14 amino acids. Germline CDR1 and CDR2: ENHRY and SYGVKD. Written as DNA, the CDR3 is TGTGCCATCAGTGATGGGGCAGGGGGGAATGGCTACACCTTC. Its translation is CAISDGAGGNGYTF.

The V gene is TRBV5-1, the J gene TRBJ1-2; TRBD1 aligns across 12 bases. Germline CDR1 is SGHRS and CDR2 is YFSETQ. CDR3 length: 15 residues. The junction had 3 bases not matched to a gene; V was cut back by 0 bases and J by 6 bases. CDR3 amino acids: CASSLERDRGHGYTF. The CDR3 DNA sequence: TGCGCCAGCAGCTTGGAGCGGGACAGGGGGCATGGCTACACCTTC.

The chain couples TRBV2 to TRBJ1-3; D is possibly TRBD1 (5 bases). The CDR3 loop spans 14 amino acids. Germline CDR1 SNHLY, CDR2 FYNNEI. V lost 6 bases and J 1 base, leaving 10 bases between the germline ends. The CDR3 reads CASSIQVSGNTIYF. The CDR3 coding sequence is TGTGCCAGCAGCATACAGGTATCTGGAAACACCATATATTTT.

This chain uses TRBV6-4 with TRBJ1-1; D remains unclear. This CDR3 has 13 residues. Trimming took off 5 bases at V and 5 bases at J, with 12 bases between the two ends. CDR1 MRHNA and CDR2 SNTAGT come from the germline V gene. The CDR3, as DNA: TGTGCCAGCAGTCTCGCGAGCGGGACTGAAGCTTTCTTT. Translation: CASSLASGTEAFF.

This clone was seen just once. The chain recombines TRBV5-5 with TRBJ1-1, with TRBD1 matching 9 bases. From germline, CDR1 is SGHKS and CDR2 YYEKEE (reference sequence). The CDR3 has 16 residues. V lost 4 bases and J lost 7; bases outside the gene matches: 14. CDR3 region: CASSIGWGQGQDEAFF. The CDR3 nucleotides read TGTGCCAGCAGCATAGGGTGGGGACAGGGCCAGGATGAAGCTTTCTTT.

The CDR3 DNA reads TGTGCCAGCAGTTACTCGGGCGCTGTAGCGTATGGCTACACCTTC. As protein: CASSYSGAVAYGYTF. V usage is TRBV6-5 and J usage is TRBJ1-2; D gene unclear. The CDR3 runs 15 residues. Germline CDR1 reads MNHEY; CDR2 reads SVGAGI. Deletions cut 0 bases from V and 5 bases from J, with 13 bases between.

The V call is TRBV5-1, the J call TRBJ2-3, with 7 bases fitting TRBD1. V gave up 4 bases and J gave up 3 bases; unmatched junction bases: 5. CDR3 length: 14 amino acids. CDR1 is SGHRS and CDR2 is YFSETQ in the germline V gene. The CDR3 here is CASSEGAKTDTQYF. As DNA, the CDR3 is TGCGCCAGCAGCGAGGGGGCAAAGACAGATACGCAGTATTTT. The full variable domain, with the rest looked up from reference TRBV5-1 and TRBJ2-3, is KAGVTQTPRYLIKTRGQQVTLSCSPISGHRSVSWYQQTPGQGLQFLFEYFSETQRNKGNFPGRFSGRQFSNSRSEMNVSTLELGDSALYLCASSEGAKTDTQYFGPGTRLTVL.